This T cell receptor (beta chain) was recovered during a study of T cell responses to AZD1222 COVID-19 vaccine. Study summary: Some second doses came at about 4 weeks and others at about 12 weeks; these were pooled.

Germline assignment: CDR1 KGHDR and CDR2 SFDVKD. The CDR3 sequence is 15 residues long. V gave up 10 bases and J gave up 3 bases, with 18 bases separating them. Study results and limitations: Spike as a whole was targeted by vaccine-associated CD4 TCRs, dominant at 160-218 and 743-854. Most donors were white British and more were female, and clonal diversity was possibly underestimated. Repertoires were sampled only after the peak T cell response.

This clone was detected once. Its antigen is not known. The table came from immunoSEQ multiplex PCR; TCRdb's copy has only in-frame clones and leaves some out. The sample has 100,000 to 150,000 clones, around nine tenths seen once; the top ten hold 5.5% to 7%. The genes are TRBV24-1 and TRBJ1-3, with D perhaps matching TRBD1 (5 bases). The clonotype was recovered from an adult in good health. The sample was peripheral blood, taken on day 0 of AZD1222 vaccination. The CDR3 here is CATTRGPSNGNTIYF. The CDR3 DNA follows: TGTGCCACAACGAGGGGCCCATCCAATGGAAACACCATATATTTT.